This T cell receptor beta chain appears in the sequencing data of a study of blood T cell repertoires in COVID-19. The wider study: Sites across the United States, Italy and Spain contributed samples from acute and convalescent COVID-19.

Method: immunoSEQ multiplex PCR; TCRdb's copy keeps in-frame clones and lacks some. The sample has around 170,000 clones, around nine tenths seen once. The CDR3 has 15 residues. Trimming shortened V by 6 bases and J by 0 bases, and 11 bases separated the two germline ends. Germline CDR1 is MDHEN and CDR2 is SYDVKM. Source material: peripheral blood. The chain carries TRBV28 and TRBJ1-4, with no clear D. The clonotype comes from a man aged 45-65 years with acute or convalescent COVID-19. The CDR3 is CASSHLRATNEKLFF. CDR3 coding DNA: TGTGCCAGCAGCCACCTTAGAGCAACTAATGAAAAACTGTTTTTT.